Listed below are T cell receptor beta chains from one sample, sequenced in a study of metastatic and nonmetastatic thyroid tumors. TCRdb re-called clones via MiXCR from the PCR reads. The sample lists more than 8,500 clones, approximately 11% occurring once. The sample was tumor tissue. Source of these receptors: a female donor with papillary thyroid cancer or a benign thyroid nodule (not recorded which). Some clones in this sample may be carry-over from other donors' samples. Each CDR3 is given with its conserved first and last residue. A clone size is listed for some rows: how often the clone was seen (once, few, many), or a class if it is expanded.

v_call: TRBV30
j_call: TRBJ1-6
clone_size: many
cdr3_aa: CAWTVYSDSPLHF

v_call: TRBV20-1
j_call: TRBJ2-2
clone_size: many
cdr3_aa: CSARGGAGGPHTGELFF

v_call: TRBV7-3
j_call: TRBJ2-2
clone_size: many
cdr3_aa: CASSLITGGTGELFF

v_call: TRBV6-1
j_call: TRBJ2-1
clone_size: medium-sized
cdr3_aa: CAGTSGIFNEQFF

v_call: TRBV5-1
j_call: TRBJ2-3
clone_size: many
cdr3_aa: CASSLVRPTRLRRDTQYF

v_call: TRBV7-9
j_call: TRBJ2-6
clone_size: many
cdr3_aa: CASSTGVTGANVLTF

v_call: TRBV11-2
j_call: TRBJ2-1
clone_size: NA
cdr3_aa: CASNTGLAGYEQFF

v_call: TRBV20-1
j_call: TRBJ1-2
clone_size: NA
cdr3_aa: CSARGPSTGNYGYTF

v_call: TRBV6-1
j_call: TRBJ2-2
clone_size: NA
cdr3_aa: CASRRDLNTGELFF

v_call: TRBV11-1
j_call: TRBJ2-1
clone_size: many
cdr3_aa: CASSLARSSVNAYNEQFF

v_call: TRBV27
j_call: TRBJ2-1
clone_size: medium-sized
cdr3_aa: CASYITSTSAGGYNEQFF

v_call: TRBV13
j_call: TRBJ1-6
clone_size: many
cdr3_aa: CASSPGQASFYSPLHF

v_call: TRBV30
j_call: TRBJ1-4
clone_size: many
cdr3_aa: CVWGHPNEKLFF

v_call: TRBV6-4
j_call: TRBJ1-1
clone_size: NA
cdr3_aa: CASSPGGGRIGAFF

v_call: TRBV20-1
j_call: TRBJ2-4
clone_size: many
cdr3_aa: CSASGTGGVGAKNIQYF

v_call: TRBV7-9
j_call: TRBJ2-1
clone_size: many
cdr3_aa: CASSRSGQGLRGFYNEQFF

v_call: TRBV6-1
j_call: TRBJ1-6
clone_size: medium-sized
cdr3_aa: CASRADRGNNSPLHF

v_call: TRBV29-1
j_call: TRBJ2-5
clone_size: many
cdr3_aa: CSVVAWQETQYF

v_call: TRBV11-2
j_call: TRBJ2-3
clone_size: NA
cdr3_aa: CANMRGGGDTQYF

v_call: TRBV13
j_call: TRBJ1-4
clone_size: many
cdr3_aa: CASSSAQKTNEKLFF

v_call: TRBV7-2
j_call: TRBJ2-3
clone_size: many
cdr3_aa: CASSLAYSEAVRTQYF

v_call: TRBV19
j_call: TRBJ2-7
clone_size: few
cdr3_aa: CASSIGLADYEQYF

v_call: TRBV7-4
j_call: TRBJ1-5
clone_size: many
cdr3_aa: CASRSGPTYSNQPQHF

v_call: TRBV5-1
j_call: TRBJ2-7
clone_size: many
cdr3_aa: CASSWMSSGGSYEQYF

v_call: TRBV4-1
j_call: TRBJ1-6
clone_size: many
cdr3_aa: CASSQDRRTNRPYNSPLHF

v_call: TRBV25-1
j_call: TRBJ2-3
clone_size: few
cdr3_aa: CASSESDRSTDTQYF

v_call: TRBV20-1
j_call: TRBJ2-1
clone_size: many
cdr3_aa: CSAFRDTYNEQFF

v_call: TRBV2
j_call: TRBJ1-3
clone_size: medium-sized
cdr3_aa: CASSPGTGYRNTIYF

v_call: TRBV9
j_call: TRBJ2-2
clone_size: NA
cdr3_aa: CASSVGGGLNTGELFF

v_call: TRBV7-9
j_call: TRBJ2-1
clone_size: many
cdr3_aa: CASSPTLSSYNEQFF

v_call: TRBV11-2
j_call: TRBJ2-3
clone_size: many
cdr3_aa: CASSLVGTGRMTDTQYF

v_call: TRBV7-3
j_call: TRBJ2-1
clone_size: many
cdr3_aa: CASSGGNNEQFF

v_call: TRBV2
j_call: TRBJ2-5
clone_size: many
cdr3_aa: CASSEALQGTKYF

v_call: TRBV28
j_call: TRBJ1-5
clone_size: NA
cdr3_aa: CASSYRGTRDQPQHF

v_call: TRBV12-3/TRBV12-4
j_call: TRBJ1-1
clone_size: medium-sized
cdr3_aa: CASSGVGAFF

v_call: TRBV3-1
j_call: TRBJ2-1
clone_size: many
cdr3_aa: CASGELAGDNEQFF

v_call: TRBV5-4
j_call: TRBJ2-3
clone_size: many
cdr3_aa: CASSLGGRVTDTQYF

v_call: TRBV2
j_call: TRBJ2-3
clone_size: few
cdr3_aa: CASNKRVRTDTQYF

v_call: TRBV15
j_call: TRBJ2-7
clone_size: few
cdr3_aa: CATSRDSSLSGEQYF

v_call: TRBV5-1
j_call: TRBJ1-1
clone_size: NA
cdr3_aa: CATSWDGAEAFF

v_call: TRBV7-3
j_call: TRBJ1-2
clone_size: NA
cdr3_aa: CASMFGVGMGYGYTF

v_call: TRBV3-1
j_call: TRBJ2-2
clone_size: many
cdr3_aa: CASSHHGQNTGELFF

v_call: TRBV18
j_call: TRBJ1-1
clone_size: many
cdr3_aa: CASSVQGKGTEAFF

v_call: TRBV30
j_call: TRBJ2-6
clone_size: many
cdr3_aa: CAWRRGATGPGANVLTF